A single sample is the source of the 9 T cell receptor beta chains below, sequenced in a study of cytomegalovirus exposure and HLA in healthy donors (dated by TCRdb to 2016 to 2017). Preparation of the library involved the immunoSEQ multiplex PCR assay. Sourced from immuneACCESS, this table was stored by TCRdb with only in-frame sequences that have V and J called. A share of the clones is absent; for the studies checked, an unresolved V gene accounts for under half, and the remainder has no known explanation. In this sample the table shows around 350,000 clones, roughly 85% of which occur a single time. Approximately 0.8% of the sample rests with the top ten. Sequenced: PBMCs. All receptors come from a woman aged 18-29 years in good health and CMV-seronegative.

The DNA of the CDR3 is TGTGCCAGCAGTTTATTCCGTAGCAATCAGCCCCAGCATTTT. As protein: CASSLFRSNQPQHF. This chain uses TRBV28 with TRBJ1-5; D is ambiguous. Germline-derived CDR1 and CDR2 are MDHEN and SYDVKM. V shed 1 base and J shed 0 bases, with 4 bases lying between them. The CDR3 loop spans 14 amino acids.

This chain links TRBV15 with TRBJ2-1; 8 bases agree with TRBD2. Trimming at V came to 5 bases and at J to 2 bases, leaving 5 bases not matched to a gene. The CDR3 is made up of 15 amino acids. CDR1 is LNHNV, CDR2 YYDKDF, per germline (reference sequence). The CDR3 loop is CATSLLADTYNEQFF. The CDR3 DNA sequence: TGTGCCACCAGCTTACTAGCGGACACCTACAATGAGCAGTTCTTC.

The rearrangement links TRBV27 to TRBJ1-2; a possible D gene is TRBD1 (6 bases). Trimming took 2 bases from V and 0 from J, leaving 19 bases between them. The CDR3 is 18 residues long. CDR1 is MNHEY and CDR2 is SMNVEV in the germline V gene (reference sequence). As DNA, the CDR3 is TGTGCCAGCAGTTTAAGAGTACAGGGTGAGCAAGCTAACTATGGCTACACCTTC. Residues: CASSLRVQGEQANYGYTF.

The V and J genes are TRBV27 and TRBJ2-4, with 9 bases aligning to TRBD1. Per germline, CDR1 MNHEY and CDR2 SMNVEV (reference sequence). Trimming took 7 bases from V and 6 from J; bases not matched to a gene: 16. The CDR3 covers 17 residues. For the CDR3, the DNA is TGTGCCAGCAAGAGGGGAATCGGGGGACAGGGAACAAACATTCAGTACTTC. Amino acids: CASKRGIGGQGTNIQYF.

The V gene is TRBV10-3, the J gene TRBJ2-5, with 8 positions matching TRBD2. J gave up 0 bases and V 0 bases, and 6 bases lay outside the gene matches. Per the germline V gene, CDR1 is ENHRY and CDR2 is SYGVKD. This CDR3 is 17 amino acids long. CDR3 in DNA: TGTGCCATCAGTGAGTCGAGGGCTAGCGGGTACCAAGAGACCCAGTACTTC. It translates to CAISESRASGYQETQYF.

The chain uses TRBV28 and TRBJ2-3; possible D gene TRBD2, 6 bases. V was cut by 3 bases and J by 0 bases, with 10 bases left in between. CDR3 length: 15 residues. Germline assignment: CDR1 MDHEN and CDR2 SYDVKM. In DNA form, the CDR3 reads TGTGCCAGCAGTTTTGTCGGGAGAAGCACAGATACGCAGTATTTT. Protein sequence: CASSFVGRSTDTQYF.

The V gene is TRBV14, the J gene TRBJ1-1; 8 bases map to TRBD1. Losses at the gene ends were 3 bases for V and 4 bases for J; bases not matched to a gene: 7. Germline V lookup: CDR1 SGHDN, CDR2 FVKESK. The CDR3 has 15 amino acids. The CDR3 nucleotides are TGTGCCAGCAGCCACAGGGGGCTCTCGGGCACTGAAGCTTTCTTT. Amino acid sequence: CASSHRGLSGTEAFF.

This clone has just one count. The V and J genes are TRBV29-1 and TRBJ2-7; D might be TRBD1 (6 bases). CDR1 SQVTM and CDR2 ANQGSEA come from the germline V gene. The V gene lost 6 bases and the J gene lost 4 bases, with 16 bases spanning the gap. This CDR3 has 13 residues. The CDR3 reads CSVSPGTKYEQYF. The CDR3, as DNA: TGCAGCGTGTCCCCCGGGACAAAGTACGAGCAGTACTTC.

This clone was seen a single time. The chain is built from TRBV15 and TRBJ1-2; TRBD1 might be the D (6 bases). The germline gives CDR1 LNHNV, CDR2 YYDKDF (reference sequence). V lost 0 bases, J lost 8 bases, and 19 bases lay in between. This CDR3 is built from 16 residues. The CDR3 here is CATSRDSPDSMRGYTF. CDR3 sequence (DNA): TGTGCCACCAGCAGAGATAGCCCGGACAGCATGCGGGGCTACACCTTC.